The clone carrying this TCR beta chain was observed a handful of times. The data were taken from a study of blood T cell repertoires in COVID-19. Sequencing was performed with immunoSEQ multiplex PCR; in TCRdb, only in-frame clones are kept and a portion is missing. Among fewer than 300,000 clones listed, approximately 84% were seen once. The source is a human donor in a cohort sampled during active COVID-19. The specimen sequenced was peripheral blood.

CDR3 sequence (DNA): TGTGCCAGCATCTGGCCGGGGGGATGGACCGGGGAGCTGTTTTTT. Protein product: CASIWPGGWTGELFF. The chain recombines TRBV7-2 with TRBJ2-2; 7 nucleotides align to TRBD2. Germline-derived CDR1 and CDR2 are SGHTA and FQGNSA. With 7 bases clipped from V and 5 bases from J, the junction kept 10 bases outside the gene matches. This CDR3 is 15 amino acids long.